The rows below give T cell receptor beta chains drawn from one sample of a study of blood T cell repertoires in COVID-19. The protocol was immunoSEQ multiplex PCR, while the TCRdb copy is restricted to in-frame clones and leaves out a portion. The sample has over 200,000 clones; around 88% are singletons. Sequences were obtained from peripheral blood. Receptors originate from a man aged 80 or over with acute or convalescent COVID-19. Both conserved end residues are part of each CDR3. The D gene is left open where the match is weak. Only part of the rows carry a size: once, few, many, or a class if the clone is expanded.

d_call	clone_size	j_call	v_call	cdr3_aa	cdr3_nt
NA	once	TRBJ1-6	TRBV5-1	CATREGYNSPLHF	TGCGCCACCAGGGAGGGATATAATTCACCCCTCCACTTT
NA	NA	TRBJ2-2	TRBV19	CASKRQGSGELFF	TGTGCCAGTAAGCGCCAGGGTAGCGGGGAGCTGTTTTTT
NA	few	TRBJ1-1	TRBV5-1	CASSSRGAGTEAFF	TGCGCCAGCAGCTCTCGGGGGGCAGGGACTGAAGCTTTCTTT
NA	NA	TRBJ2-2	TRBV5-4	CASKFYVGGDTGELFF	TGTGCCAGCAAATTCTATGTGGGGGGAGACACCGGGGAGCTGTTTTTT
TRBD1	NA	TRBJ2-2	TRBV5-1	CASASAGGSGELFF	TGCGCCAGCGCGAGTGCAGGGGGATCCGGGGAGCTGTTTTTT
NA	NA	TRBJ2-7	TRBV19	CASSEGVRTYEQYF	TGTGCCAGTAGTGAGGGGGTTCGTACCTACGAGCAGTACTTC
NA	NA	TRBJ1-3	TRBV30	CAWTGTFSSGNTIYF	TGTGCCTGGACAGGTACATTCTCCTCTGGAAACACCATATATTTT
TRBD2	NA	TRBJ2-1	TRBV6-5	CASRLLAGVHNEQFF	TGTGCCAGCAGATTACTAGCGGGAGTGCACAATGAGCAGTTCTTC
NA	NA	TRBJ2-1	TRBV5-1	CASSLVPGEQFF	TGCGCCAGCAGCTTGGTCCCGGGTGAGCAGTTCTTC
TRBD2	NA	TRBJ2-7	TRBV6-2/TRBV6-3	CASSYLAGGRYEQYF	TGTGCCAGCAGTTACCTAGCGGGGGGCCGCTACGAGCAGTACTTC
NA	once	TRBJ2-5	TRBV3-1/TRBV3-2	CASSQAQGWLETQYF	TGTGCCAGCAGCCAAGCCCAGGGGTGGTTAGAGACCCAGTACTTC
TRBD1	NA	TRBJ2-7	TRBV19	CASREGQSYEQYF	TGTGCCAGTAGAGAGGGACAGTCCTACGAGCAGTACTTC
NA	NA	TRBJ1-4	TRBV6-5	CASSRGLFGEKLFF	TGTGCCAGCAGTAGAGGGTTATTCGGTGAAAAACTGTTTTTT
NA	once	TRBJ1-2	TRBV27	CASKTRGLDYGYTF	TGTGCCAGCAAAACGCGGGGGCTAGACTATGGCTACACCTTC
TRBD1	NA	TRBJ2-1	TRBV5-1	CASSQGQGGEQFF	TGCGCCAGCAGCCAGGGACAGGGAGGTGAGCAGTTCTTC
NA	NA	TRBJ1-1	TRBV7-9	CASSFPKTGRNTEAFF	TGTGCCAGCAGCTTCCCCAAGACAGGACGGAACACTGAAGCTTTCTTT
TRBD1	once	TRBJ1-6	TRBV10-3	CAIRGDSHNSPLHF	TGTGCCATCAGAGGGGACAGCCATAATTCACCCCTCCACTTT
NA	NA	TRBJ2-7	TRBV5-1	CASRNEGVREQYF	TGCGCCAGCAGAAATGAGGGAGTAAGGGAGCAGTACTTC
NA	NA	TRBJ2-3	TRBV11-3	CASSLSGGAADTQYF	TGTGCCAGCAGCTTAAGTGGGGGGGCTGCAGATACGCAGTATTTT
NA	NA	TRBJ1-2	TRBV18	CASSLQGYGYTF	TGTGCCAGCTCACTACAGGGTTATGGCTACACCTTC
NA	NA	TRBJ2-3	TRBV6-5	CASSYGSVTDTQYF	TGTGCCAGCAGTTACGGTAGTGTCACAGATACGCAGTATTTT
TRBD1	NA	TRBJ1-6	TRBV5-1	CASSLWGQGTSPLHF	TGCGCCAGCAGCCTTTGGGGACAGGGTACTTCACCCCTCCACTTT
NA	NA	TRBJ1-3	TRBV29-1	CSVDEGPRVNF	TGCAGCGTTGACGAGGGCCCTAGGGTTAATTTT
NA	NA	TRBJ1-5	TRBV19	CASNVAGNQPQHF	TGTGCCAGTAACGTCGCGGGCAATCAGCCCCAGCATTTT
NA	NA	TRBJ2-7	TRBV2	CASSVQSYEQYF	TGTGCCAGCAGTGTCCAGTCCTACGAGCAGTACTTC
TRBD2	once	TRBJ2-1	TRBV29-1	CSVGTSGLSYNEQFF	TGCAGCGTTGGGACTAGCGGTCTCTCCTACAATGAGCAGTTCTTC
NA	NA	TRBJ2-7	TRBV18	CASSPLIGEQYF	TGTGCCAGCTCACCACTAATCGGGGAGCAGTACTTC
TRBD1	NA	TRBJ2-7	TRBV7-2	CASSLSSVVRGHSYEQYF	TGTGCCAGCAGCTTAAGTTCGGTGGTCAGGGGGCACTCCTACGAGCAGTACTTC
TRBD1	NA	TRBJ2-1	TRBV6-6	CASTQTQGAEGFF	TGTGCCAGCACCCAAACCCAGGGGGCGGAAGGGTTCTTC
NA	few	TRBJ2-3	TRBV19	CASSFNTDTQYF	TGTGCCAGTAGTTTCAACACAGATACGCAGTATTTT
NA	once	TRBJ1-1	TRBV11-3	CASSLGGSGEAFF	TGTGCCAGCAGCTTAGGCGGGAGCGGTGAAGCTTTCTTT
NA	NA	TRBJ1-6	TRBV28	CASSSVVFAGDYNSPLHF	TGTGCCAGCAGTTCAGTGGTCTTCGCAGGCGACTATAATTCACCCCTCCACTTT
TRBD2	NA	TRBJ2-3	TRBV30	CAWTSGGAPQYF	TGTGCCTGGACTAGCGGGGGGGCTCCGCAGTATTTT
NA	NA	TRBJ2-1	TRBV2	CASRAGENNEQFF	TGTGCCAGCAGGGCTGGGGAGAACAATGAGCAGTTCTTC
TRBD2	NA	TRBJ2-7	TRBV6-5	CASSYPGTTYEQYF	TGTGCCAGCAGTTACCCAGGGACTACCTACGAGCAGTACTTC
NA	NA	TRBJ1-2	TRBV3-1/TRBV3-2	CASSQESGFTGYTF	TGTGCCAGCAGCCAAGAGTCAGGGTTTACTGGCTACACCTTC
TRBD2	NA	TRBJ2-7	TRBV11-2	CASSLEGGFLYEQYF	TGTGCCAGCAGCTTGGAGGGAGGGTTCCTCTACGAGCAGTACTTC
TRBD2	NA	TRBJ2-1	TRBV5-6	CASSRGLADYNEQFF	TGTGCCAGCAGCCGGGGACTAGCGGATTACAATGAGCAGTTCTTC
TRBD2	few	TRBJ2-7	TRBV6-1	CASSDGTSGNEQYF	TGTGCCAGCAGTGATGGGACTAGCGGGAACGAGCAGTACTTC
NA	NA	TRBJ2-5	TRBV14	CASSQVAVQETQYF	TGTGCCAGCAGCCAAGTAGCAGTACAAGAGACCCAGTACTTC
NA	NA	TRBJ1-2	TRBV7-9	CASSFLPGDGYTF	TGTGCCAGCAGCTTCCTCCCAGGGGATGGCTACACCTTC
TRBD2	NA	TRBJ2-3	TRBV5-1	CASSLAGGPPDTQYF	TGCGCCAGCAGCTTAGCGGGAGGGCCGCCGGATACGCAGTATTTT
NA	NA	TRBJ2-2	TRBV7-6	CASSPVAREAGTGELFF	TGTGCCAGCAGCCCGGTAGCGAGGGAGGCGGGAACCGGGGAGCTGTTTTTT
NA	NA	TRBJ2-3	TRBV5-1	CASSWTGGGSDTQYF	TGCGCCAGCAGCTGGACCGGGGGTGGGTCAGATACGCAGTATTTT
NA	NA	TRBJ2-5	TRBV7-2	CASSPTGIQETQYF	TGTGCCAGCAGCCCTACAGGGATCCAAGAGACCCAGTACTTC
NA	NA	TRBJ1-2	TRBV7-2	CASSPDTYGYTF	TGTGCCAGCAGCCCGGACACGTATGGCTACACCTTC
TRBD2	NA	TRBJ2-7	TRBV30	CAGQPLAGGLEQYF	TGTGCCGGCCAGCCACTAGCGGGAGGGCTGGAGCAGTACTTC
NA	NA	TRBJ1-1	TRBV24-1	CATSDPKEGRITEAFF	TGTGCCACCAGTGATCCAAAAGAGGGCCGGATCACTGAAGCTTTCTTT
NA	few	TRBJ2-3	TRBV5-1	CASSPHETDTQYF	TGCGCCAGCAGCCCGCATGAGACAGATACGCAGTATTTT
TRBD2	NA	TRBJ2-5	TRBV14	CASSSGLAGLAETQYF	TGTGCCAGCAGCTCTGGACTAGCGGGGCTTGCAGAGACCCAGTACTTC
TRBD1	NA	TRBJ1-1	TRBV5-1	CASSPNTGGSTEAFF	TGCGCCAGCAGCCCTAACACAGGGGGAAGCACTGAAGCTTTCTTT
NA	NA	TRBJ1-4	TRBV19	CASSNQGINEKLFF	TGTGCCAGTAGTAACCAGGGGATAAATGAAAAACTGTTTTTT
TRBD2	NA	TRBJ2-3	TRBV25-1	CASSDAGVVTDTQYF	TGTGCCAGCAGTGATGCGGGAGTAGTGACAGATACGCAGTATTTT
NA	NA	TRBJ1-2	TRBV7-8	CASSQTVPYGYTF	TGTGCCAGCAGCCAGACAGTACCCTATGGCTACACCTTC